This TCR beta chain was identified in a study of beta chain features in type 1 diabetes. Reverse transcription of all isolated RNA meant that expressed TCRB transcripts were sequenced. The repertoire was sequenced with immunoSEQ multiplex PCR; TCRdb's copy has only in-frame clones and lacks some. The sample has hundreds of thousands of clones, roughly an eighth seen once. Over 95% purity was reached by all sorted populations. There are a few counts of this clone. The ends were cut back, 1 base at V and 2 bases at J, with 7 bases in the middle. Germline CDR1 reads SGHTA; CDR2 reads FQGNSA. This CDR3 is 14 amino acids long.

This clonotype was obtained from a young man in good health. The sequenced sample consisted of naive CD4+ T cells from blood. The chain is built from TRBV7-2 and TRBJ2-3; D might be TRBD1 (5 bases). CDR3 bases: TGTGCCAGCAGCTTAGATGGGGCCACAGATACGCAGTATTTT. It encodes CASSLDGATDTQYF.